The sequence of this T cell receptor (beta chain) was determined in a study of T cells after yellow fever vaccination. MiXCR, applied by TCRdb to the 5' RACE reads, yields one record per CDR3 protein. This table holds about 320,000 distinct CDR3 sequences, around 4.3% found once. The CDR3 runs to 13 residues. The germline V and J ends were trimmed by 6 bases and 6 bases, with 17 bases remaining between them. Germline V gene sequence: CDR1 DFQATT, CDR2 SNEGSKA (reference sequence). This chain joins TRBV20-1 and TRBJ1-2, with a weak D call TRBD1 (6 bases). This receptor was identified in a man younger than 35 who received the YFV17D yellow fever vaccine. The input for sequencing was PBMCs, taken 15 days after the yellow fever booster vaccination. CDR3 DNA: TGCAGTGCATTACAGGGAGTCTTGAATGGCTACACCTTC. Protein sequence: CSALQGVLNGYTF.